This TCR beta chain was obtained from a study of T cell repertoires in cytomegalovirus infection. At least ten counts were recorded for this clonotype. Its antigen is not known. TCRdb reprocessed the reads with MiXCR, giving one entry per CDR3 protein. Counted here are around 170,000 distinct CDR3 sequences, roughly an eighth occurring once; the ten biggest clones make up roughly 27%. This CDR3 has 18 residues. V was pared by 1 base and J by 3 bases, with 13 bases of the junction left unmatched. Germline V gene lookup returns CDR1 DFQATT and CDR2 SNEGSKA (reference sequence). Findings and caveats of the study: Individuals carrying CMV plus the relevant HLA were identified by cumulative frequency of public TCR beta families.

The genes are TRBV20-1 and TRBJ2-5; TRBD2 agrees at 11 bases. Sequencing was done on a sample of PBMCs. The receptor's source is a human donor in good health (CMV status not recorded). Some clones in this sample may be carry-over from other donors' samples. CDR3 coding DNA: TGCAGTGCTAGAGCTCTCGGGGGACTAGCGGCTTCCGAAGAGACCCAGTACTTC. Protein product: CSARALGGLAASEETQYF.